The TCR beta chain described here comes from a study of CD8 T cells in ankylosing spondylitis. In this sample, this clonotype turned up many times. Antigen: not known. Quantitative 5'-RACE was performed with molecular barcodes, and it yielded the TCR beta libraries. Via MiXCR, TCRdb re-called the 5' RACE reads, giving one row per CDR3 protein. The sample carries 100,000 to 150,000 distinct CDR3 sequences, about 10% recorded once. This CDR3 region has 13 residues. In germline, CDR1 is DFQATT, CDR2 SNEGSKA (reference sequence). The V and J ends lost 4 bases and 8 bases, in that order; junction bases with no gene match: 9. Study-wide results and limits: Clones linked with disease were CD8+ and fairly uncommon in the peripheral blood. Roughly eight highly homologous variants made up a TCR beta motif that seemed to typify ankylosing spondylitis blood.

The origin of this receptor is a female donor with ankylosing spondylitis or in good health (not recorded which). The chain links TRBV20-1 to TRBJ1-2; 8 bases align to TRBD1. The sequenced material came from blood, either unsorted or a sorted T cell fraction (not recorded which). The CDR3 protein is CSATDRDPAGYTF. The CDR3 DNA is TGCAGTGCTACGGACAGGGATCCGGCAGGCTACACCTTC.